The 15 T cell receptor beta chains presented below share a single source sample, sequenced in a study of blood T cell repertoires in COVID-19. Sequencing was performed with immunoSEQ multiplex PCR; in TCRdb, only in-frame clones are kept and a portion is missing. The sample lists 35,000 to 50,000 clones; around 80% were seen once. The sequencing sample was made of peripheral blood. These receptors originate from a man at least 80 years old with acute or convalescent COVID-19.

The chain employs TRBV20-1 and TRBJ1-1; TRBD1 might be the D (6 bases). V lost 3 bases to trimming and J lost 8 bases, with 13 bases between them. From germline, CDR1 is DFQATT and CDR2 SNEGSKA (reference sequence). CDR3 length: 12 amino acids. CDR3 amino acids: CSASTTGWEAFF. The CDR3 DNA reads TGCAGTGCTAGTACCACAGGGTGGGAAGCTTTCTTT.

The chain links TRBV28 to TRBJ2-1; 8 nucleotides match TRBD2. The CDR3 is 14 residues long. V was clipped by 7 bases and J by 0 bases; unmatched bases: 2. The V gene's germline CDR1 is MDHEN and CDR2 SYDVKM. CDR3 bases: TGTGCCAGCATAAGCGGGAGCTCCTACAATGAGCAGTTCTTC. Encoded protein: CASISGSSYNEQFF.

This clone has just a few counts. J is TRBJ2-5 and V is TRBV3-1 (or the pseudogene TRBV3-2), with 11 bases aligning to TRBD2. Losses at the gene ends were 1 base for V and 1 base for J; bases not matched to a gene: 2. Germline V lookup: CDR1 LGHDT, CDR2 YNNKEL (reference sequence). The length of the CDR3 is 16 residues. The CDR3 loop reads CASSQGLAGRQETQYF. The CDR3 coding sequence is TGTGCCAGCAGCCAAGGACTAGCGGGGCGCCAAGAGACCCAGTACTTC.

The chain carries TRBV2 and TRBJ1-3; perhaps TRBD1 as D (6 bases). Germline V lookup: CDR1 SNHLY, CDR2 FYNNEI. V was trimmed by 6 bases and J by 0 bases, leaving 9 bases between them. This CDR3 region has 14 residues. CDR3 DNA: TGTGCCAGCAGGGGGGACACCTCTGGAAACACCATATATTTT. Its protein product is CASRGDTSGNTIYF. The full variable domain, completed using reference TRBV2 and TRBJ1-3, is EPEVTQTPSHQVTQMGQEVILRCVPISNHLYFYWYRQILGQKVEFLVSFYNNEISEKSEIFDDQFSVERPDGSNFTLKIRSTKLEDSAMYFCASRGDTSGNTIYFGEGSWLTVV.

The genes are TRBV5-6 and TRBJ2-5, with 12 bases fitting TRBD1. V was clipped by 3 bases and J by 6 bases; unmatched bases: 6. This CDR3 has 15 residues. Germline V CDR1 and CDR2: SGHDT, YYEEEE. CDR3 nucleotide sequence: TGTGCCAGCAGCTACCGGGACAGGGGGCGGCAGACCCAGTACTTC. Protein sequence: CASSYRDRGRQTQYF. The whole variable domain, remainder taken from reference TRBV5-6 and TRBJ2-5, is DAGVTQSPTHLIKTRGQQVTLRCSPKSGHDTVSWYQQALGQGPQFIFQYYEEEERQRGNFPDRFSGHQFPNYSSELNVNALLLGDSALYLCASSYRDRGRQTQYFGPGTRLLVL.

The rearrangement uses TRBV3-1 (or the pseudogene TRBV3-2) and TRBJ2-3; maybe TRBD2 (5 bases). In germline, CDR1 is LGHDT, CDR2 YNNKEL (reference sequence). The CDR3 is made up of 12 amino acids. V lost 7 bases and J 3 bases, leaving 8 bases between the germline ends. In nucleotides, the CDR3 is TGTGCCAGCACCACTAGTACAGATACGCAGTATTTT. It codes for CASTTSTDTQYF.

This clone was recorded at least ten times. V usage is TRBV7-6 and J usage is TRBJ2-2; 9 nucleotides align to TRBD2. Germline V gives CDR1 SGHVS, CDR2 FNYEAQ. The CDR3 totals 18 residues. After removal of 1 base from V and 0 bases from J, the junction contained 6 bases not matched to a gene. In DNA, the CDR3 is TGTGCCAGCAGCTTAGTGGTAGCGGGGGACGCGAACACCGGGGAGCTGTTTTTT. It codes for CASSLVVAGDANTGELFF.

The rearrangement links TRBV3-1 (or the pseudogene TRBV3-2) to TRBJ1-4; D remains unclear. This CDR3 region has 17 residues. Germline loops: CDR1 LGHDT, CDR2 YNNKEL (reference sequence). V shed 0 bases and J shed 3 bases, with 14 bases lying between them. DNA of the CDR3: TGTGCCAGCAGCCAAGAGCAGCCCCGAAGCGCTAATGAAAAACTGTTTTTT. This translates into CASSQEQPRSANEKLFF.

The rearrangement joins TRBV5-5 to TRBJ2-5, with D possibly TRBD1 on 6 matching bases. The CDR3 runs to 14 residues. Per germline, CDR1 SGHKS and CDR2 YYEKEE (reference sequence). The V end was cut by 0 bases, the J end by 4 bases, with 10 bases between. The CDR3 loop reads CASSLVGTRETQYF. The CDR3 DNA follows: TGTGCCAGCAGCTTGGTAGGGACACGAGAGACCCAGTACTTC.

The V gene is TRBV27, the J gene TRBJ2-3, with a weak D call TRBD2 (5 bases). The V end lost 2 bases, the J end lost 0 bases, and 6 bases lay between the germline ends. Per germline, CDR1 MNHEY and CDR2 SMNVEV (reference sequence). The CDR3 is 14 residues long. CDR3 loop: CASSLGESTDTQYF. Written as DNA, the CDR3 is TGTGCCAGCAGTTTAGGGGAGAGCACAGATACGCAGTATTTT.

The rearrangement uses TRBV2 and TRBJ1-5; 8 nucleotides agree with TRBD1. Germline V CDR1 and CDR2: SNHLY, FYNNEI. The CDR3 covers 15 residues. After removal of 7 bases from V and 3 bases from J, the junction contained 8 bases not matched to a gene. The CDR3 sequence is CASMRLDRDNQPQHF. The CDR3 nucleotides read TGTGCCAGCATGAGGCTGGACAGGGACAATCAGCCCCAGCATTTT.

The CDR3 DNA reads as TGTGCCAGCAGCCAAGAGACGGGGACGCAGTATTTT. Amino acids: CASSQETGTQYF. This chain uses TRBV3-1 (or the pseudogene TRBV3-2) with TRBJ2-3; TRBD2 might be the D (5 bases). The CDR3 sequence is 12 residues long. V was trimmed by 0 bases and J by 9 bases, leaving 7 bases between them. Germline CDR1 reads LGHDT; CDR2 reads YNNKEL (reference sequence).

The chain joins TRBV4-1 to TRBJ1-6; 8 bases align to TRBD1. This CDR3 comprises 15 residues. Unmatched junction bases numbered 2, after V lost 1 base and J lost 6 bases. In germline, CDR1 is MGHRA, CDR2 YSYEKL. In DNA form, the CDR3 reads TGCGCCAGCAGCCAAGCCGGGACAGGTAATTCACCCCTCCACTTT. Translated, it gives CASSQAGTGNSPLHF.

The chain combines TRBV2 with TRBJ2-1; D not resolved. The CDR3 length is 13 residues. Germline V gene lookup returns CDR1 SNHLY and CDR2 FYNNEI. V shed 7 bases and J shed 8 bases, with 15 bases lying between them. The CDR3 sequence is CASTGWAGYEQFF. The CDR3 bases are TGTGCCAGCACCGGATGGGCTGGTTATGAGCAGTTCTTC.

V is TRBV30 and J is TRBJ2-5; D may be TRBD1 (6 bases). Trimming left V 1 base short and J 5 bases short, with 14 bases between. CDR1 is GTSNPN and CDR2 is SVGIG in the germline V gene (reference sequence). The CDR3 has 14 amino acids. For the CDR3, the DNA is TGTGCCTGGAGTGACACAGGGAAGATCGAGACCCAGTACTTC. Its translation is CAWSDTGKIETQYF.